In this sample, the clone carrying this T cell receptor beta chain turned up a few times. As yet, its antigen is unknown. These data are taken from a study of vaccination effects on CD4 cells after COVID-19. Study background: Either the BNT162b2 or mRNA-1273 vaccine was given to participants in two doses.

Produced via immunoSEQ multiplex PCR; TCRdb's table is partial and in-frame only. The sample yields more than 40,000 clones, 70% to 85% seen once. Antigen-specific CD4+ T cells expanded by the ViraFEST assay with viral peptide pools were then sequenced. It was after approximately 11 days of culture that CD4+ T cells were isolated. Nucleocapsid antibodies were negative in the vaccine recipients, who had never had SARS-CoV-2 infection. Each culture well received a few million PBMC. These cells were then cultured in IMDM with 9 to 10 IU/ml IL-2 and roughly 10 ug/ml peptides. Researchers swapped half the medium for IL-2 medium on both days 3 and 7. The CDR3 contains 12 residues. V was cut by 0 bases and J by 7 bases, with 6 bases left in between. Overall study results and limits: Cross-reaction with common cold coronaviruses was seen in only 1 of 255 vaccine-induced clones from healthy vaccinees.

Sequencing used CD4+ T cells from PBMCs cultured with HCoV-NL63 spike peptides, obtained before COVID-19 vaccination. The chain employs TRBV12-3 or TRBV12-4 and TRBJ1-2; D gene ambiguous. This sequence originates from a human donor who received a COVID-19 vaccine. CDR3 protein: CASSLAGRGYTF. The CDR3 region has the DNA TGTGCCAGCAGTTTAGCGGGTCGTGGCTACACCTTC.